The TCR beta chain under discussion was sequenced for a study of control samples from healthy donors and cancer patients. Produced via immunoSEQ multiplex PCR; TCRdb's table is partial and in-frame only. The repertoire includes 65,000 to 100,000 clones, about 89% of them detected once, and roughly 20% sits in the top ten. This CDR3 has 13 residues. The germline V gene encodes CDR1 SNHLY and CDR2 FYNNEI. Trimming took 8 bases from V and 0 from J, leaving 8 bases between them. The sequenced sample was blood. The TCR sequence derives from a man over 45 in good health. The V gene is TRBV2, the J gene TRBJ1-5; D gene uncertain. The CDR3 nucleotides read TGTGCCAGCCAAACAGATAGCAATCAGCCCCAGCATTTT. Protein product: CASQTDSNQPQHF.